What follows are 31 T cell receptor beta chains derived from one specimen sequenced in a study of shared T cell receptors in the human thymus. Method: immunoSEQ multiplex PCR; TCRdb's copy keeps in-frame clones and lacks some. The table records about 660,000 clones, over 75% of them present only once. These same records also appear under a second study, on human thymus T cells.

The source material was thymocytes. The receptors were sampled from a boy under two years old with a congenital heart defect.

This clone was seen a few times. J is TRBJ1-3 and V is TRBV5-6; D is undetermined. With 1 base removed from V and 4 bases from J, the gap between germline ends came to 12 bases. Germline CDR1 and CDR2: SGHDT and YYEEEE. This CDR3 comprises 15 residues. The CDR3 spells CASSLNRPLGNTIYF. For the CDR3, the DNA is TGTGCCAGCAGCTTGAACAGACCTCTGGGAAACACCATATATTTT.

The chain links TRBV6-5 to TRBJ2-2; D may be TRBD1 (5 bases). CDR3 length equals 16 residues. The germline V and J ends were trimmed by 4 bases and 1 base, with 13 bases remaining between them. CDR1 is MNHEY, CDR2 SVGAGI, per germline. DNA for the CDR3: TGTGCCAGCAGTTTCCACAGGAGTGAGAACACCGGGGAGCTGTTTTTT. Translating gives CASSFHRSENTGELFF.

The V and J genes are TRBV28 and TRBJ2-7, with D unresolved. CDR1 is MDHEN, CDR2 SYDVKM, per germline. The CDR3 totals 16 residues. V was clipped by 0 bases and J by 2 bases, with 14 bases between them. CDR3 coding DNA: TGTGCCAGCAGTTTATGGCCCCTGAGGAGTACCTACGAGCAGTACTTC. Protein sequence: CASSLWPLRSTYEQYF.

CDR3 loop: CASSLQEPQHF. The CDR3 nucleotides are TGTGCCAGCAGCTTGCAGGAGCCCCAGCATTTT. The V and J genes are TRBV5-8 and TRBJ1-5; D gene ambiguous. V was clipped by 1 base and J by 8 bases, with 4 bases between them. The CDR3 extends over 11 amino acids. CDR1 and CDR2 (germline): SGHTS, YDEGEE.

V and J are TRBV2 and TRBJ2-5, with unresolved D. Per the germline V gene, CDR1 is SNHLY and CDR2 is FYNNEI. This CDR3 has 12 residues. V was shortened by 6 bases and J by 2 bases, with 7 bases between the two germline ends. CDR3 DNA: TGTGCCAGCAGGGCCCCTCAAGAGACCCAGTACTTC. Amino acid sequence: CASRAPQETQYF.

This rearrangement joins TRBV6-6 to TRBJ1-1, with a weak D call TRBD1 (6 bases). Trimming pared 2 bases from V and 0 bases from J, leaving 10 bases between. The CDR3 is 15 residues long. CDR1 is MNHNY, CDR2 SVGAGI, per germline (reference sequence). CDR3 in DNA: TGTGCCAGCAGTTACAGGGGGATAGTGAACACTGAAGCTTTCTTT. Encoded protein: CASSYRGIVNTEAFF.

V gene TRBV10-1 combines with J gene TRBJ2-1; tentative D call: TRBD2 (5 bases). The V gene lost 6 bases and the J gene lost 5 bases, with 11 bases spanning the gap. CDR1 is WNHNN and CDR2 is SYGVQD in the germline V gene (reference sequence). This CDR3 has 13 residues. CDR3 sequence reads: CASSAGVDNEQFF. DNA of the CDR3: TGCGCCAGCAGCGCCGGGGTCGACAATGAGCAGTTCTTC.

Only one count was recorded for this clone. The chain has TRBV19 and TRBJ2-7; D unresolved. Trimming shortened V by 4 bases and J by 3 bases, and 10 bases separated the two germline ends. Germline CDR1 LNHDA, CDR2 SQIVND (reference sequence). The CDR3 extends over 13 amino acids. CDR3 in amino acids: CASSTRQYYEQYF. CDR3 DNA: TGTGCCAGTAGTACCCGACAATACTACGAGCAGTACTTC.

The chain is built from TRBV4-3 and TRBJ1-1, with D possibly TRBD1 on 5 matching bases. Germline CDR1 LGHNA, CDR2 YSLEER. The CDR3 is made up of 15 amino acids. V gave up 0 bases and J gave up 0 bases, with 8 bases separating them. This CDR3 reads CASSQEPDMNTEAFF. The CDR3 DNA sequence: TGCGCCAGCAGCCAAGAGCCGGACATGAACACTGAAGCTTTCTTT.

The rearrangement joins TRBV7-9 to TRBJ1-5; the D gene is possibly TRBD1 (5 bases). V lost 5 bases and J 3 bases, leaving 14 bases between the germline ends. CDR1 is SEHNR and CDR2 is FQNEAQ in the germline V gene (reference sequence). The CDR3 loop spans 15 amino acids. The CDR3 sequence: CASSLGGADNQPQHF. In DNA form, the CDR3 reads TGTGCCAGCAGCCTGGGTGGGGCGGACAATCAGCCCCAGCATTTT.

J is TRBJ1-1 and V is TRBV30; possible D gene TRBD1, 5 bases. Germline CDR1 is GTSNPN and CDR2 is SVGIG (reference sequence). The CDR3 sequence is 15 residues long. V was clipped by 4 bases and J by 0 bases, with 15 bases between them. Here the CDR3 DNA reads TGTGCCTGGATCCGGGCAGGGTTCTTGAACACTGAAGCTTTCTTT. This translates into CAWIRAGFLNTEAFF.

V and J are TRBV7-2 and TRBJ1-2; 8 nucleotides match TRBD1. This CDR3 is built from 13 residues. The germline V gene has CDR1 SGHTA and CDR2 FQGNSA. V gave up 5 bases and J gave up 5 bases; unmatched junction bases: 4. The CDR3 DNA sequence: TGTGCCAGCAGCCGACGGACAGGGTATGGCTACACCTTC. This codes for CASSRRTGYGYTF.

This clone was counted once. The chain employs TRBV2 and TRBJ2-1, with D perhaps matching TRBD1 (5 bases). The length of the CDR3 is 16 residues. Per the germline V gene, CDR1 is SNHLY and CDR2 is FYNNEI. The V and J ends lost 2 bases and 3 bases respectively, with 14 bases between them. The CDR3 loop reads CASSESKGPGYNEQFF. The CDR3 coding sequence is TGTGCCAGCAGTGAAAGTAAGGGGCCCGGCTACAATGAGCAGTTCTTC.

This rearrangement joins TRBV4-1 to TRBJ1-2, with 7 bases matching TRBD1. This CDR3 region has 14 residues. The trim removed 5 bases at V and 4 bases at J, leaving 7 bases unmatched. CDR1 and CDR2 from the germline V gene are MGHRA and YSYEKL. The CDR3 DNA reads as TGCGCCAGCAGCAGGGGGCGCTTGTTCTATGGCTACACCTTC. This encodes CASSRGRLFYGYTF.

This clone was observed once. This chain links TRBV12-5 with TRBJ1-2; D might be TRBD1 (6 bases). The V and J ends lost 9 bases and 3 bases respectively, with 14 bases between them. The V gene's germline CDR1 is LGHNT and CDR2 FRNRAP. This CDR3 is 13 amino acids long. CDR3 DNA sequence: TGTGCTAGCGCGCCGGGACACCACTATGGCTACACCTTC. Translating it yields CASAPGHHYGYTF.

This chain links TRBV28 with TRBJ1-2; maybe TRBD1 (6 bases). The CDR3 has 15 amino acids. CDR1 and CDR2 from the germline V gene are MDHEN and SYDVKM. V lost 2 bases to trimming and J lost 7 bases, with 17 bases between them. The CDR3 nucleotides are TGTGCCAGCAGTTTAAACCCAACAGGGAGGGGTGGCTACACCTTC. It translates to CASSLNPTGRGGYTF.

V is TRBV6-5 and J is TRBJ1-5; tentatively, D is TRBD1 (5 bases). Germline V lookup: CDR1 MNHEY, CDR2 SVGAGI. V was trimmed by 5 bases and J by 5 bases, leaving 13 bases between them. The CDR3 has 14 residues. The CDR3 loop is CASSPQGSYQPQHF. The CDR3 nucleotides read TGTGCCAGCAGTCCCCAGGGTTCCTATCAGCCCCAGCATTTT.

The chain employs TRBV29-1 and TRBJ1-2; D not resolved. Germline values: CDR1 SQVTM, CDR2 ANQGSEA. V lost 4 bases to trimming and J lost 6 bases, with 6 bases between them. There are 10 residues in the CDR3. The CDR3: CSVGANGYTF. In DNA form, the CDR3 reads TGCAGCGTTGGGGCTAATGGCTACACCTTC.

The V gene is TRBV10-3, the J gene TRBJ2-7, with 7 positions matching TRBD2. Per germline, CDR1 ENHRY and CDR2 SYGVKD. The CDR3 covers 18 residues. V shed 3 bases and J 5 bases; nucleotides not matched to a gene: 19. CDR3 loop: CAISDGRGVSGKGNEQYF. CDR3 in DNA: TGTGCCATCAGTGATGGACGGGGAGTAAGCGGGAAGGGAAACGAGCAGTACTTC.

The genes are TRBV7-6 and TRBJ2-1, with D unclear. V was cut by 0 bases and J by 6 bases, with 6 bases left in between. Germline V gives CDR1 SGHVS, CDR2 FNYEAQ. The CDR3 extends over 13 amino acids. CDR3 sequence: CASSLASINEQFF. CDR3 DNA: TGTGCCAGCAGCTTAGCTAGCATCAATGAGCAGTTCTTC.

V usage is TRBV30 and J usage is TRBJ2-3, with 10 bases that match TRBD2. This CDR3 is 14 amino acids long. CDR1 and CDR2 from the germline V gene are GTSNPN and SVGIG (reference sequence). The junction had 1 base not matched to a gene; V was cut back by 0 bases and J by 4 bases. The CDR3 nucleotides read TGTGCCTGGAGTGTACTAGCGGGGTCAGATACGCAGTATTTT. This codes for CAWSVLAGSDTQYF.

The chain's CDR3 is CASQYSGSPSREQFF. CDR3 DNA: TGTGCCAGCCAATACAGCGGGAGTCCTTCACGGGAGCAGTTCTTC. The genes are TRBV28 and TRBJ2-1; 8 nucleotides match TRBD2. This CDR3 has 15 residues. Unmatched junction bases numbered 16, after V lost 8 bases and J lost 10 bases. Germline loops: CDR1 MDHEN, CDR2 SYDVKM.

As DNA, the CDR3 is TGTGCCAGCTCACCAGTGTGGGGGCGTGGGTTACGGACAGATACGCAGTATTTT. Translated, it gives CASSPVWGRGLRTDTQYF. The chain carries TRBV18 and TRBJ2-3, with D possibly TRBD1 on 6 matching bases. The CDR3 consists of 18 residues. The germline CDR1 and CDR2 sequences are KGHSH and LQKENI. Trimming removed 2 bases at V and 3 bases at J, with 21 bases between.

A remark on this clone: Compared with germline, one end of the junction differs, possibly owing to a read error. The V and J genes are TRBV7-7 and TRBJ2-7; 8 bases map to TRBD1. Per the germline V gene, CDR1 is SSHAT and CDR2 is FNYEAQ (reference sequence). The CDR3 has 15 amino acids. CDR3 DNA sequence: TGTGCTAGCAACGCGACGGGACAGGAGTACTACGAGCAGTACTTC. Translated: CASNATGQEYYEQYF. Full variable domain (missing parts from reference TRBV7-7 and TRBJ2-7): GAGVSQSPRYKVTKRGQDVTLRCDPISSHATLYWYQQALGQGPEFLTYFNYEAQPDKSGLPSDRFSAERPEGSISTLTIQRTEQRDSAMYRCASNATGQEYYEQYFGPGTRLTVT.

The rearrangement links TRBV28 to TRBJ2-1; 7 positions match TRBD2. Germline assignment: CDR1 MDHEN and CDR2 SYDVKM. This CDR3 comprises 15 residues. V lost 2 bases to trimming and J lost 8 bases; unmatched junction nucleotides: 9. CDR3 sequence reads: CASSLDRGRADEQFF. The CDR3 DNA sequence: TGTGCCAGCAGTTTAGATCGGGGGAGGGCGGATGAGCAGTTCTTC.

This clone has a handful of counts. CDR3 nucleotide sequence: TGCGCCAGCAGCTTGGGACTAGAGTTCGATCTAGCCAAAAACATTCAGTACTTC. It translates to CASSLGLEFDLAKNIQYF. This chain links TRBV5-1 with TRBJ2-4; D is possibly TRBD2 (6 bases). The CDR3 is 18 residues long. Germline-derived CDR1 and CDR2 are SGHRS and YFSETQ. The V end was cut by 0 bases, the J end by 0 bases, with 16 bases between.

DNA of the CDR3: TGCGCCAGCAGCCAGACAGGGGCCGCTTGGGAGCAGTTCTTC. Its translation is CASSQTGAAWEQFF. This chain connects TRBV4-3 to TRBJ2-1; 8 nucleotides align to TRBD1. V lost 3 bases and J lost 10; bases outside the gene matches: 8. The CDR3 is 14 residues long. Germline V gene data show CDR1 as LGHNA and CDR2 as YSLEER.

The rearrangement uses TRBV5-8 and TRBJ2-3, with TRBD1 matching 8 bases. The CDR3 loop spans 15 amino acids. V lost 2 bases, J lost 4 bases, and 6 bases stayed unmatched. The germline V gene encodes CDR1 SGHTS and CDR2 YDEGEE. For the CDR3, the DNA is TGTGCCAGCAGCTTCGCAGGGGGCCGCCCAGATACGCAGTATTTT. Its protein is CASSFAGGRPDTQYF.

The J gene is TRBJ1-2, the V gene TRBV6-5, with a weak D call TRBD1 (5 bases). The ends were cut back, 0 bases at V and 3 bases at J, with 8 bases in the middle. Germline values: CDR1 MNHEY, CDR2 SVGAGI. The CDR3 has 14 residues. The CDR3 region is CASSYSGDYYGYTF. The CDR3 bases are TGTGCCAGCAGTTACTCAGGGGACTACTATGGCTACACCTTC.

The J gene is TRBJ1-5, the V gene TRBV28; 7 nucleotides line up with TRBD1. Germline V gives CDR1 MDHEN, CDR2 SYDVKM. The CDR3 has 14 amino acids. The junction had 5 bases not matched to a gene; V was cut back by 6 bases and J by 3 bases. CDR3 region: CASRSGQSNQPQHF. DNA of the CDR3: TGTGCCAGCAGATCGGGACAGTCCAATCAGCCCCAGCATTTT. Looking up the rest from reference TRBV28 and TRBJ1-5 gives the full variable domain: DVKVTQSSRYLVKRTGEKVFLECVQDMDHENMFWYRQDPGLGLRLIYFSYDVKMKEKGDIPEGYSVSREKKERFSLILESASTNQTSMYLCASRSGQSNQPQHFGDGTRLSIL.

This clone showed up just once. The chain is built from TRBV29-1 and TRBJ2-7, with a possible D match to TRBD1 (6 bases). Germline values: CDR1 SQVTM, CDR2 ANQGSEA. This CDR3 has 14 residues. Trimming cost V 2 bases and J 7 bases, with 18 bases left between them. CDR3 region: CSVELRQGQGEQYF. CDR3 sequence (DNA): TGCAGCGTTGAACTTCGGCAGGGCCAGGGGGAGCAGTACTTC.